This is a list of T cell receptor beta chains from one sample in a study of T cells in Graves' hyperthyroidism and ophthalmopathy. Via MiXCR, TCRdb re-called the multiplex PCR reads, giving one row per CDR3 protein. The profile shows roughly 740,000 distinct CDR3 sequences, 16% of them singletons. Sequencing used blood. These receptors all come from a young man with Graves' hyperthyroidism. Each CDR3 is given with its conserved first and last residue. D genes are given only for firm matches. Clone size appears in some rows only: once, few, many, or a class for an expanded clone.

>few|-|TRBV28|TRBJ1-1
CASRKGWRREAFF
TGTGCCAGCAGAAAAGGGTGGCGCAGAGAAGCTTTCTTT
>many|TRBD2|TRBV12-3/TRBV12-4|TRBJ2-1
CASSPPGLDYNEQFF
TGTGCCAGCAGTCCCCCGGGACTAGATTACAATGAGCAGTTCTTC
>many|-|TRBV28|TRBJ1-1
CASRLFGTEAFF
TGTGCCAGCAGGCTATTCGGGACGGAAGCTTTCTTT
>few|TRBD1|TRBV6-1|TRBJ1-2
CASSPRTGKYYGYTF
TGTGCCAGCAGTCCCCGGACAGGGAAATACTATGGCTACACCTTC
>-|-|TRBV27|TRBJ1-6
CASSPRDNYNSPLHF
TGTGCCAGCAGTCCCCGGGACAACTATAATTCACCCCTCCACTTT
>-|-|TRBV5-1|TRBJ2-7
CASSLIRARGYEQYF
TGCGCCAGCAGCTTGATACGGGCCAGGGGCTACGAGCAGTACTTC
>few|-|TRBV5-1|TRBJ1-1
CASSLTKPNTEAFF
TGCGCCAGCAGCTTGACCAAACCTAACACTGAAGCTTTCTTT
>-|-|TRBV20-1|TRBJ1-2
CSARAATGLGSGYTF
TGCAGTGCTAGAGCAGCCACAGGGCTCGGTTCTGGCTACACCTTC
>many|-|TRBV30|TRBJ2-1
CAWSVRLRFRDNEQFF
TGTGCCTGGAGTGTACGGTTGCGTTTTAGGGACAATGAGCAGTTCTTC
>-|TRBD2|TRBV12-3/TRBV12-4|TRBJ2-7
CASRVTGLAGQQYF
TGTGCCAGCAGGGTCACGGGACTAGCGGGCCAGCAGTACTTC